This T cell receptor beta chain was documented in a study of cytomegalovirus exposure and HLA in healthy donors. The PCR made use of 60 Vbeta and 13 Jbeta primers. Sequencing used immunoSEQ multiplex PCR; TCRdb keeps in-frame clones, though not all of them. The table shows some 180,000 clones, with about four fifths occurring only once. Germline CDR1 reads SNHLY; CDR2 reads FYNNEI. Trimming left V 7 bases short and J 5 bases short, with 14 bases between. The CDR3 covers 13 residues. The clonotype originates from a woman under 40 in good health and CMV-seropositive. V gene TRBV2 combines with J gene TRBJ1-2; D perhaps matches TRBD1 (5 bases). Sequencing used PBMCs. CDR3 nucleotide sequence: TGTGCCAGCACCCCAGGCAGGGATTATGGCTACACCTTC. Amino acids: CASTPGRDYGYTF.